Listed below are T cell receptor beta chains from one sample, sequenced in a study of blood T cell repertoires in COVID-19. Clones were sequenced by immunoSEQ multiplex PCR, and TCRdb holds only the in-frame ones, with some missing. The table shows 200,000 to 250,000 clones, with roughly 86% occurring only once. The material sequenced was PBMCs or T cells enriched from blood (not recorded which). These receptor sequences come from a woman between 25 and 40 years old with acute COVID-19. Both conserved end residues are part of each CDR3. The order of the fields is D gene, V gene, clone size, J gene, CDR3 protein, CDR3 DNA. The D gene is left open where the match is weak. Size values are once, few and many counts, or a class for expanded clones, and some rows have none.

D gene: NA; V gene: TRBV10-1; clone size: NA; J gene: TRBJ1-2; CDR3 protein: CASSDRETYGYTF; CDR3 DNA: TGCGCCAGCAGTGATCGGGAGACCTATGGCTACACCTTC
D gene: NA; V gene: TRBV7-8; clone size: NA; J gene: TRBJ1-4; CDR3 protein: CASSSGTSHEKLFF; CDR3 DNA: TGTGCCAGCAGCTCCGGGACATCCCATGAAAAACTGTTTTTT
D gene: NA; V gene: TRBV29-1; clone size: NA; J gene: TRBJ2-1; CDR3 protein: CSVEVQGGNEQFF; CDR3 DNA: TGCAGCGTTGAAGTCCAGGGTGGGAATGAGCAGTTCTTC
D gene: TRBD1; V gene: TRBV7-2; clone size: NA; J gene: TRBJ2-3; CDR3 protein: CASSFRDRYTDTQYF; CDR3 DNA: TGTGCCAGCAGCTTCCGGGACAGATACACAGATACGCAGTATTTT
D gene: NA; V gene: TRBV6-5; clone size: NA; J gene: TRBJ1-1; CDR3 protein: CASSKITGNTEAFF; CDR3 DNA: TGTGCCAGCAGTAAAATAACAGGGAACACTGAAGCTTTCTTT
D gene: NA; V gene: TRBV19; clone size: NA; J gene: TRBJ1-1; CDR3 protein: CASSPPGTEAFF; CDR3 DNA: TGTGCCAGTAGTCCTCCAGGCACTGAAGCTTTCTTT
D gene: NA; V gene: TRBV18; clone size: NA; J gene: TRBJ2-7; CDR3 protein: CASSPGTVGSYEQYF; CDR3 DNA: TGTGCCAGCTCACCAGGGACTGTAGGCTCCTACGAGCAGTACTTC
D gene: NA; V gene: TRBV27; clone size: NA; J gene: TRBJ1-2; CDR3 protein: CASSLSQAPRGYGYTF; CDR3 DNA: TGTGCCAGCAGTTTATCGCAAGCCCCTCGAGGCTATGGCTACACCTTC
D gene: TRBD1; V gene: TRBV7-9; clone size: NA; J gene: TRBJ2-1; CDR3 protein: CASSGQGLSYNEQFF; CDR3 DNA: TGTGCCAGCAGCGGACAGGGATTGTCCTACAATGAGCAGTTCTTC
D gene: NA; V gene: TRBV5-1; clone size: NA; J gene: TRBJ1-1; CDR3 protein: CASTLDGGMTEAFF; CDR3 DNA: TGCGCCAGCACCCTTGATGGAGGTATGACTGAAGCTTTCTTT
D gene: NA; V gene: TRBV7-9; clone size: NA; J gene: TRBJ1-3; CDR3 protein: CASSFSAPGGGNTIYF; CDR3 DNA: TGTGCCAGCAGCTTTTCGGCACCCGGCGGTGGAAACACCATATATTTT
D gene: TRBD2; V gene: TRBV9; clone size: NA; J gene: TRBJ2-3; CDR3 protein: CASSPRGRGGAADTQYF; CDR3 DNA: TGTGCCAGCAGCCCCAGAGGGCGCGGGGGGGCCGCTGATACGCAGTATTTT
D gene: NA; V gene: TRBV13; clone size: NA; J gene: TRBJ1-4; CDR3 protein: CASSRRQYVNEKLFF; CDR3 DNA: TGTGCCAGCAGCCGAAGACAGTATGTTAATGAAAAACTGTTTTTT
D gene: NA; V gene: TRBV12-5; clone size: NA; J gene: TRBJ1-1; CDR3 protein: CASGVTATEAFF; CDR3 DNA: TGTGCTAGTGGTGTGACAGCCACTGAAGCTTTCTTT
D gene: TRBD2; V gene: TRBV4-1; clone size: NA; J gene: TRBJ2-3; CDR3 protein: CASRPLAGVGTDTQYF; CDR3 DNA: TGCGCCAGCCGGCCTTTAGCGGGGGTGGGGACAGATACGCAGTATTTT
D gene: NA; V gene: TRBV4-3; clone size: few; J gene: TRBJ1-1; CDR3 protein: CASSQVDRRTEAFF; CDR3 DNA: TGCGCCAGCAGCCAAGTAGACAGGCGCACTGAAGCTTTCTTT
D gene: NA; V gene: TRBV19; clone size: once; J gene: TRBJ1-1; CDR3 protein: CASRVTGGGNTEAFF; CDR3 DNA: TGTGCCAGTAGGGTGACGGGAGGGGGTAACACTGAAGCTTTCTTT
D gene: NA; V gene: TRBV6-5; clone size: NA; J gene: TRBJ1-4; CDR3 protein: CASSYWSGTGGEKLFF; CDR3 DNA: TGTGCCAGCAGTTACTGGTCTGGGACGGGGGGAGAAAAACTGTTTTTT
D gene: TRBD1; V gene: TRBV5-6; clone size: NA; J gene: TRBJ1-2; CDR3 protein: CASSLEGGQGARGYTF; CDR3 DNA: TGTGCCAGCAGCTTGGAAGGGGGACAGGGGGCGCGAGGCTACACCTTC
D gene: NA; V gene: TRBV7-6; clone size: NA; J gene: TRBJ1-5; CDR3 protein: CASSLVGQPQHF; CDR3 DNA: TGTGCCAGCAGCTTAGTCGGGCAGCCCCAGCATTTT
D gene: NA; V gene: TRBV5-1; clone size: NA; J gene: TRBJ2-3; CDR3 protein: CASSLEVSVARTDTQYF; CDR3 DNA: TGCGCCAGCAGCTTGGAGGTGTCGGTAGCGAGGACAGATACGCAGTATTTT
D gene: TRBD1; V gene: TRBV10-2; clone size: NA; J gene: TRBJ1-1; CDR3 protein: CASSESKGTGAYTEAFF; CDR3 DNA: TGCGCCAGCAGTGAATCAAAAGGGACAGGGGCTTACACTGAAGCTTTCTTT
D gene: NA; V gene: TRBV20-1; clone size: NA; J gene: TRBJ1-5; CDR3 protein: CSASKFSGGNQPQHF; CDR3 DNA: TGCAGTGCTAGTAAGTTTTCAGGGGGCAATCAGCCCCAGCATTTT
D gene: NA; V gene: TRBV2; clone size: NA; J gene: TRBJ1-1; CDR3 protein: CASSEVFRGRTEAFF; CDR3 DNA: TGTGCCAGCAGTGAAGTGTTCAGGGGTCGAACTGAAGCTTTCTTT
D gene: NA; V gene: TRBV27; clone size: once; J gene: TRBJ1-2; CDR3 protein: CASRLQGNGYTF; CDR3 DNA: TGTGCCAGCAGGCTACAGGGTAATGGCTACACCTTC
D gene: TRBD1; V gene: TRBV29-1; clone size: NA; J gene: TRBJ2-2; CDR3 protein: CSARDSSWELFF; CDR3 DNA: TGCAGCGCCCGGGACAGTTCTTGGGAGCTGTTTTTT
D gene: TRBD1; V gene: TRBV7-2; clone size: NA; J gene: TRBJ1-3; CDR3 protein: CASSHFDGQGTGNTIYF; CDR3 DNA: TGTGCCAGCAGCCACTTTGACGGACAGGGGACTGGAAACACCATATATTTT
D gene: TRBD2; V gene: TRBV15; clone size: NA; J gene: TRBJ2-2; CDR3 protein: CATSMDLGGTNTGELFF; CDR3 DNA: TGTGCCACCAGCATGGATTTGGGGGGGACGAACACCGGGGAGCTGTTTTTT
D gene: NA; V gene: TRBV6-5; clone size: NA; J gene: TRBJ1-1; CDR3 protein: CASSYSRGYTEAFF; CDR3 DNA: TGTGCCAGCAGTTACTCGCGGGGATATACTGAAGCTTTCTTT
D gene: NA; V gene: TRBV18; clone size: NA; J gene: TRBJ2-5; CDR3 protein: CASSPWTGSEETQYF; CDR3 DNA: TGTGCCAGCTCACCCTGGACGGGAAGTGAAGAGACCCAGTACTTC
D gene: NA; V gene: TRBV5-4; clone size: NA; J gene: TRBJ1-3; CDR3 protein: CASSLEGGSGNTIYF; CDR3 DNA: TGTGCCAGCAGCTTGGAAGGGGGCTCTGGAAACACCATATATTTT
D gene: TRBD2; V gene: TRBV5-1; clone size: NA; J gene: TRBJ2-3; CDR3 protein: CASSPGGLAVTDTQYF; CDR3 DNA: TGCGCCAGCAGCCCTGGTGGACTAGCGGTCACAGATACGCAGTATTTT
D gene: NA; V gene: TRBV5-4; clone size: once; J gene: TRBJ2-1; CDR3 protein: CASSSYTWYSYNEQFF; CDR3 DNA: TGTGCCAGCAGCTCATATACTTGGTACTCCTACAATGAGCAGTTCTTC
D gene: NA; V gene: TRBV12-3/TRBV12-4; clone size: NA; J gene: TRBJ1-1; CDR3 protein: CASSPRFMAEAFF; CDR3 DNA: TGTGCCAGCAGCCCACGGTTCATGGCTGAAGCTTTCTTT
D gene: TRBD1; V gene: TRBV7-9; clone size: NA; J gene: TRBJ1-1; CDR3 protein: CASSTNRGQDTEAFF; CDR3 DNA: TGTGCCAGCAGCACCAACAGGGGGCAGGACACTGAAGCTTTCTTT
D gene: NA; V gene: TRBV5-5; clone size: NA; J gene: TRBJ2-7; CDR3 protein: CASSTWAISLYEQYF; CDR3 DNA: TGTGCCAGCAGCACCTGGGCGATATCCCTCTACGAGCAGTACTTC
D gene: TRBD1; V gene: TRBV7-9; clone size: NA; J gene: TRBJ2-7; CDR3 protein: CASSFPGQGRNEQYF; CDR3 DNA: TGTGCCAGCAGCTTCCCTGGACAGGGGAGAAACGAGCAGTACTTC
D gene: TRBD1; V gene: TRBV15; clone size: NA; J gene: TRBJ1-5; CDR3 protein: CATSSTGGSNQPQHF; CDR3 DNA: TGTGCCACCAGCAGTACAGGGGGTAGCAATCAGCCCCAGCATTTT
D gene: NA; V gene: TRBV3-1/TRBV3-2; clone size: NA; J gene: TRBJ1-4; CDR3 protein: CASSQSFRDSTNEKLFF; CDR3 DNA: TGTGCCAGCAGCCAAAGCTTCCGGGACTCAACTAATGAAAAACTGTTTTTT
D gene: NA; V gene: TRBV7-9; clone size: NA; J gene: TRBJ1-3; CDR3 protein: CASSFFTGHENTIYF; CDR3 DNA: TGTGCCAGCAGTTTTTTCACAGGGCATGAAAACACCATATATTTT
D gene: NA; V gene: TRBV15; clone size: NA; J gene: TRBJ1-2; CDR3 protein: CATSPETANYGYTF; CDR3 DNA: TGTGCCACCAGCCCTGAGACAGCTAACTATGGCTACACCTTC
D gene: NA; V gene: TRBV6-5; clone size: NA; J gene: TRBJ1-6; CDR3 protein: CASSSVSYNSPLHF; CDR3 DNA: TGTGCCAGCAGTTCCGTCTCCTATAATTCACCCCTCCACTTT